This passage covers 30 T cell receptor beta chains from one sample sequenced in a study of blood T cell repertoires in COVID-19. Produced via immunoSEQ multiplex PCR; TCRdb's table is partial and in-frame only. This table has about 40,000 clones, around 85% appearing once. The specimen was peripheral blood. The receptors here all came from a woman aged 60-70 years with acute or convalescent COVID-19.

CDR3 sequence: CASSRSYPLQGNIYF. The CDR3 DNA follows: TGTGCCAGCAGCAGATCATATCCCCTACAGGGAAACATATATTTT. V is TRBV5-8 and J is TRBJ1-3, with a possible D match to TRBD1 (6 bases). Looked up from germline, CDR1 is SGHTS and CDR2 is YDEGEE. V lost 4 bases and J lost 12, with 23 bases in between. The CDR3 totals 15 residues.

V is TRBV6-5 and J is TRBJ2-2; D unresolved. From germline, CDR1 is MNHEY and CDR2 SVGAGI. The CDR3 covers 12 residues. The V end lost 2 bases, the J end lost 5 bases, and 3 bases lay between the germline ends. CDR3 sequence: CASSYQTGELFF. DNA of the CDR3: TGTGCCAGCAGTTACCAAACCGGGGAGCTGTTTTTT.

This clone was seen a few times. The J gene is TRBJ1-1, the V gene TRBV19; TRBD1 aligns across 8 bases. The V gene end was trimmed by 3 bases and the J gene end by 4 bases; junction bases not matched to a gene: 7. Germline V gives CDR1 LNHDA, CDR2 SQIVND (reference sequence). CDR3 length: 15 residues. The CDR3 reads CASSIRTGSGTEAFF. In DNA form, the CDR3 reads TGTGCCAGTAGTATCCGGACAGGGTCGGGCACTGAAGCTTTCTTT.

This clone was recorded a few times. The chain recombines TRBV18 with TRBJ1-6; D gene uncertain. The CDR3 runs to 15 residues. V lost 2 bases and J 8 bases, leaving 13 bases between the germline ends. The germline CDR1 and CDR2 sequences are KGHSH and LQKENI. The CDR3 nucleotides are TGTGCCAGCTCACCAAGTTCGGGGAGGGATTCACCCCTCCACTTT. It specifies CASSPSSGRDSPLHF.

The chain recombines TRBV6-5 with TRBJ2-2; 7 bases are a match to TRBD2. Germline CDR1 MNHEY, CDR2 SVGAGI. This CDR3 is 16 amino acids long. V lost 4 bases and J lost 4; bases outside the gene matches: 9. For the CDR3, the DNA is TGTGCCAGCAGTTTGGCTCTAGCGGTGACCACCGGGGAGCTGTTTTTT. Amino acids: CASSLALAVTTGELFF.

CDR3 DNA: TGTGCCAGCAGCTCAGGGGTAGTTCTCCTCTCTGGGGCCAACGTCCTGACTTTC. It specifies CASSSGVVLLSGANVLTF. V and J are TRBV11-2 and TRBJ2-6; D is possibly TRBD1 (6 bases). The V gene lost 4 bases and the J gene lost 0 bases, with 16 bases spanning the gap. CDR3 size: 18 residues. Per the germline V gene, CDR1 is SGHAT and CDR2 is FQNNGV.

This chain joins TRBV11-2 and TRBJ1-2; D gene unclear. Per the germline V gene, CDR1 is SGHAT and CDR2 is FQNNGV. V gave up 5 bases and J gave up 3 bases, with 7 bases separating them. This CDR3 contains 12 residues. CDR3 sequence (DNA): TGTGCCAGCAGCCCTCCGTACTATGGCTACACCTTC. Residues: CASSPPYYGYTF.

The V gene is TRBV7-2, the J gene TRBJ2-1; TRBD2 might be the D (6 bases). The CDR3 has 14 amino acids. Germline V lookup: CDR1 SGHTA, CDR2 FQGNSA. Deletions cut 5 bases from V and 4 bases from J, with 12 bases between. The CDR3 reads CASSATREYNEQFF. The CDR3 DNA follows: TGTGCCAGCAGCGCGACTCGGGAGTACAATGAGCAGTTCTTC.

This chain joins TRBV6-1 and TRBJ1-5; D gene ambiguous. In germline, CDR1 is MNHNS, CDR2 SASEGT. The CDR3 totals 13 residues. V shed 2 bases and J shed 4 bases, with 6 bases lying between them. CDR3 loop: CASSEQENQPQHF. The CDR3 DNA reads as TGTGCCAGCAGTGAACAGGAAAATCAGCCCCAGCATTTT.

This clone was detected only a few times. The gene calls are TRBV6-6 and TRBJ1-6; no clear D gene. The CDR3 has 14 amino acids. V was trimmed by 2 bases and J by 5 bases, leaving 7 bases between them. Germline CDR1 and CDR2: MNHNY and SVGAGI (reference sequence). This CDR3 is CASSYMENNSPLHF. The CDR3 nucleotides are TGTGCCAGCAGTTACATGGAGAATAATTCACCCCTCCACTTT.

CDR3 in DNA: TGTGCCAGTAGTACCTACAGGGGGTTCCAAGCTGGCTACACCTTC. Translated: CASSTYRGFQAGYTF. This chain joins TRBV19 and TRBJ1-2; 8 bases line up with TRBD1. CDR1 LNHDA and CDR2 SQIVND come from the germline V gene (reference sequence). The ends lost 4 bases at V and 7 bases at J; junction bases unmatched: 11. There are 15 residues in the CDR3.

The V and J genes are TRBV4-1 and TRBJ2-7, with D possibly being TRBD2 (5 bases). The CDR3 extends over 15 amino acids. Germline V CDR1 and CDR2: MGHRA, YSYEKL. The V and J ends lost 1 base and 3 bases respectively, with 13 bases between them. The CDR3 region has the DNA TGCGCCAGCAGCCAAGGGACTTCCCTAAGCTACGAGCAGTACTTC. Translated: CASSQGTSLSYEQYF.

There are a few counts of this clone. The gene calls are TRBV2 and TRBJ2-7, with TRBD2 matching 11 bases. This CDR3 region has 15 residues. V lost 2 bases, J lost 1 base, and 1 base stayed unmatched. The germline V gene encodes CDR1 SNHLY and CDR2 FYNNEI. CDR3 nucleotides: TGTGCCAGCAGTGAACTAGCGGGAGGATCCTACGAGCAGTACTTC. Encoded protein: CASSELAGGSYEQYF. The full variable domain, rest sourced from reference TRBV2 and TRBJ2-7, is EPEVTQTPSHQVTQMGQEVILRCVPISNHLYFYWYRQILGQKVEFLVSFYNNEISEKSEIFDDQFSVERPDGSNFTLKIRSTKLEDSAMYFCASSELAGGSYEQYFGPGTRLTVT.

The V call is TRBV5-5, the J call TRBJ2-3; 7 nucleotides agree with TRBD2. The CDR3 sequence is 15 residues long. V lost 4 bases, J lost 6 bases, and 11 bases stayed unmatched. CDR1 SGHKS and CDR2 YYEKEE come from the germline V gene (reference sequence). CDR3 nucleotides: TGTGCCAGCAGCGCCGTAAGGGAAGCGGGGGATACGCAGTATTTT. This codes for CASSAVREAGDTQYF.

J is TRBJ1-1 and V is TRBV18; D call uncertain. The CDR3 loop spans 14 amino acids. Trimming removed 3 bases from V and 2 bases from J, with 10 bases in between. Germline V CDR1 and CDR2: KGHSH, LQKENI. This chain's CDR3 is CASSPTYTNTEAFF. For the CDR3, the DNA is TGTGCCAGCTCACCGACATACACTAACACTGAAGCTTTCTTT.

The gene calls are TRBV29-1 and TRBJ1-1; D remains ambiguous. Trimming removed 4 bases at V and 3 bases at J, with 3 bases between. Per the germline V gene, CDR1 is SQVTM and CDR2 is ANQGSEA. CDR3 size: 10 residues. CDR3 bases: TGCAGCGTTGCTGACACTGAAGCTTTCTTT. This codes for CSVADTEAFF. The full variable domain, completed using reference TRBV29-1 and TRBJ1-1, is SAVISQKPSRDICQRGTSLTIQCQVDSQVTMMFWYRQQPGQSLTLIATANQGSEATYESGFVIDKFPISRPNLTFSTLTVSNMSPEDSSIYLCSVADTEAFFGQGTRLTVV.

This clone has more than one count but fewer than ten. V and J are TRBV2 and TRBJ2-3; 11 nucleotides match TRBD2. Unmatched junction bases numbered 10, after V lost 4 bases and J lost 1 base. This CDR3 has 18 amino acids. CDR1 and CDR2 (germline): SNHLY, FYNNEI. The CDR3 is CASSVIAGGPGGTDTQYF. The CDR3 DNA is TGTGCCAGCAGTGTAATAGCGGGAGGGCCCGGTGGCACAGATACGCAGTATTTT.

This clone was seen only a few times. The chain uses TRBV30 and TRBJ1-1; maybe TRBD1 (6 bases). The CDR3 is 11 amino acids. CDR1 is GTSNPN and CDR2 is SVGIG in the germline V gene (reference sequence). Trimming removed 5 bases from V and 4 bases from J, with 8 bases in between. CDR3 DNA: TGTGCCTGGGCAGGGGCCACTGAAGCTTTCTTT. It codes for CAWAGATEAFF.

The chain carries TRBV18 and TRBJ2-2, with D possibly being TRBD2 (5 bases). Germline V lookup: CDR1 KGHSH, CDR2 LQKENI. This CDR3 is 18 amino acids long. With 1 base removed from V and 0 bases from J, the gap between germline ends came to 15 bases. In DNA, the CDR3 is TGTGCCAGCTCACCACTGGCTAGCACAGCATCGAACACCGGGGAGCTGTTTTTT. It translates to CASSPLASTASNTGELFF.

The chain links TRBV30 to TRBJ1-1; possible D gene TRBD1, 6 bases. Deletions cut 0 bases from V and 1 base from J, with 12 bases between. CDR3 length: 15 amino acids. CDR1 GTSNPN and CDR2 SVGIG come from the germline V gene (reference sequence). As DNA, the CDR3 is TGTGCCTGGAGTGTACAGGGCAGTACGAACACTGAAGCTTTCTTT. The encoded protein is CAWSVQGSTNTEAFF.

This sequence joins TRBV15 and TRBJ1-3; the match to TRBD1 covers 10 bases. Germline loops: CDR1 LNHNV, CDR2 YYDKDF (reference sequence). The CDR3 runs to 15 residues. Germline trimming cut 3 bases from V and 2 bases from J; bases unmatched to any gene: 1. CDR3 region: CATSRGQGTGNTIYF. In DNA, the CDR3 is TGTGCCACCAGCAGGGGACAGGGGACTGGAAACACCATATATTTT.

V usage is TRBV2 and J usage is TRBJ2-7; TRBD1 matches 9 bases. After removal of 6 bases from V and 12 bases from J, the junction contained 12 bases not matched to a gene. This CDR3 is built from 13 residues. Germline CDR1 is SNHLY and CDR2 is FYNNEI. In DNA form, the CDR3 reads TGTGCCAGCAGGAGGACGGAGACAGGGGGACGGTACTTC. This translates into CASRRTETGGRYF.

The genes are TRBV7-2 and TRBJ2-5; 7 bases line up with TRBD1. J gave up 1 base and V 5 bases, and 7 bases lay outside the gene matches. The germline CDR1 and CDR2 sequences are SGHTA and FQGNSA. There are 15 residues in the CDR3. CDR3 in amino acids: CASSPRQGTQETQYF. The DNA for the CDR3 is TGTGCCAGCAGCCCTAGACAGGGAACCCAAGAGACCCAGTACTTC.

The chain couples TRBV7-2 to TRBJ2-7, with a possible D match to TRBD1 (6 bases). Germline V gives CDR1 SGHTA, CDR2 FQGNSA. The CDR3 extends over 15 amino acids. Trimming took 3 bases from V and 3 from J, leaving 15 bases between them. CDR3 DNA sequence: TGTGCCAGCAGCTTTAATGGGGGCTCAGTCTACGAGCAGTACTTC. It is translated as CASSFNGGSVYEQYF.

V and J are TRBV9 and TRBJ2-1, with 9 bases identical to TRBD2. CDR3 length: 15 amino acids. Germline-derived CDR1 and CDR2 are SGDLS and YYNGEE. Germline trimming cut 3 bases from V and 4 bases from J; bases unmatched to any gene: 5. The CDR3: CASSAGTSLYNEQFF. CDR3 coding DNA: TGTGCCAGCAGCGCCGGGACTAGCCTATACAATGAGCAGTTCTTC.

The chain has TRBV30 and TRBJ2-5; the D is unclear. The CDR3 is made up of 11 amino acids. V was cut by 0 bases and J by 7 bases, with 6 bases left in between. From germline, CDR1 is GTSNPN and CDR2 SVGIG (reference sequence). CDR3 in DNA: TGTGCCTGGAGTGTACTCGGGACCCAGTACTTC. Residues: CAWSVLGTQYF. The full variable domain, completed using reference TRBV30 and TRBJ2-5, is SQTIHQWPATLVQPVGSPLSLECTVEGTSNPNLYWYRQAAGRGLQLLFYSVGIGQISSEVPQNLSASRPQDRQFILSSKKLLLSDSGFYLCAWSVLGTQYFGPGTRLLVL.

This clone is a singleton in its sample. This rearrangement joins TRBV19 to TRBJ2-5, with TRBD1 matching over 8 bases. V trimming: 5 bases; J trimming: 3 bases; junction bases outside the gene matches: 8. In germline, CDR1 is LNHDA, CDR2 SQIVND (reference sequence). This CDR3 is built from 15 residues. CDR3 residues: CASSSSWTGKETQYF. The DNA for the CDR3 is TGTGCCAGTAGTTCCAGTTGGACAGGGAAAGAGACCCAGTACTTC.

The V call is TRBV29-1, the J call TRBJ1-1, with D unclear. The CDR3 runs to 10 residues. The V end was cut by 8 bases, the J end by 5 bases, with 9 bases between. The germline V gene encodes CDR1 SQVTM and CDR2 ANQGSEA. CDR3 loop: CSPTGTEAFF. The CDR3 DNA reads as TGCAGCCCGACCGGGACTGAAGCTTTCTTT.

The chain links TRBV19 to TRBJ1-6; possible D gene TRBD1, 6 bases. This CDR3 has 14 residues. Looked up from germline, CDR1 is LNHDA and CDR2 is SQIVND (reference sequence). V shed 7 bases and J shed 10 bases, with 17 bases lying between them. CDR3 sequence reads: CASNNRAGESPLHF. For the CDR3, the DNA is TGTGCCAGTAACAACAGGGCCGGCGAATCACCCCTCCACTTT.

The chain couples TRBV10-1 to TRBJ2-1, with 11 bases that match TRBD2. CDR3 size: 18 residues. Germline V lookup: CDR1 WNHNN, CDR2 SYGVQD (reference sequence). The V segment lost 4 bases and the J segment 0 bases; nucleotides outside the gene matches: 8. CDR3 region: CASSGGIAGGSSYNEQFF. CDR3 DNA sequence: TGCGCCAGCAGTGGTGGAATAGCGGGAGGGAGCTCCTACAATGAGCAGTTCTTC.